A single sample is the source of the 32 T cell receptor beta chains below, sequenced in a study of T cell responses to AZD1222 COVID-19 vaccine (dated by TCRdb to the early 2020s). The library came from the immunoSEQ multiplex PCR assay. In TCRdb, the immuneACCESS table is reduced to in-frame sequences with V and J assigned. These tables do not hold every clone; where another copy was compared, an unresolved V gene accounts for under half, and the others remain unexplained. The sample includes around 200,000 clones, with over 90% observed a single time. The ten largest clones capture roughly 3.9% of the sample. Interpreted using the paper, the time point label stands for: baseline before first vaccination. The specimen was peripheral blood, collected on day 0 of AZD1222 vaccination. These receptor sequences come from an adult in good health.

This chain joins TRBV2 and TRBJ1-1, with D perhaps matching TRBD1 (5 bases). The CDR3 runs to 14 residues. V was trimmed by 3 bases and J by 1 base, leaving 9 bases between them. The germline gives CDR1 SNHLY, CDR2 FYNNEI. This CDR3 reads CASSDGGWNTEAFF. CDR3 nucleotides: TGTGCCAGCAGTGATGGGGGGTGGAACACTGAAGCTTTCTTT.

This chain uses TRBV20-1 with TRBJ1-1; tentative D call: TRBD1 (5 bases). CDR1 is DFQATT, CDR2 SNEGSKA, per germline (reference sequence). V was clipped by 3 bases and J by 4 bases, with 18 bases between them. The CDR3 covers 15 residues. CDR3 nucleotides: TGCAGTGCTAGTCGGAGTGGGGCGTTGGCCACTGAAGCTTTCTTT. This gives the protein CSASRSGALATEAFF.

The chain carries TRBV19 and TRBJ1-4, with D unclear. The CDR3 is 12 amino acids. The germline CDR1 and CDR2 sequences are LNHDA and SQIVND (reference sequence). The germline V and J ends were trimmed by 8 bases and 3 bases, with 7 bases remaining between them. The CDR3 DNA follows: TGTGCCAGTTCCAGGCCTAATGAAAAACTGTTTTTT. This translates into CASSRPNEKLFF.

The chain combines TRBV11-2 with TRBJ1-2, with 9 bases that match TRBD1. Germline CDR1 reads SGHAT; CDR2 reads FQNNGV. With V trimmed by 4 bases and J by 4 bases, 7 bases remained unmatched. The CDR3 is 15 residues long. CDR3 amino acids: CASSYQRTGAYGYTF. CDR3 sequence (DNA): TGTGCCAGCAGCTATCAAAGGACAGGGGCCTATGGCTACACCTTC.

This chain's CDR3 is CASSPWDRGRDEQFF. For the CDR3, the DNA is TGTGCCAGCAGCCCATGGGACAGGGGGCGGGATGAGCAGTTCTTC. The chain employs TRBV28 and TRBJ2-1; 12 bases fit TRBD1. Per germline, CDR1 MDHEN and CDR2 SYDVKM. Trimming at V came to 6 bases and at J to 8 bases, leaving 8 bases not matched to a gene. This CDR3 contains 15 residues.

The J gene is TRBJ1-6, the V gene TRBV6-5; TRBD1 is a possible D gene (6 bases). Trimming stripped 8 bases from V and 10 bases from J, with 18 bases between. CDR1 is MNHEY, CDR2 SVGAGI, per germline. There are 14 residues in the CDR3. The CDR3 DNA sequence: TGTGCCAGCTGGAAACAGGGTACCGAATCACCCCTCCACTTT. This translates into CASWKQGTESPLHF.

The chain joins TRBV6-5 to TRBJ1-4, with no clear D. The CDR3 has 14 residues. Trimming took off 0 bases at V and 3 bases at J, with 5 bases between the two ends. Germline V gene sequence: CDR1 MNHEY, CDR2 SVGAGI. CDR3 nucleotides: TGTGCCAGCAGTTACTCGCTATCTAATGAAAAACTGTTTTTT. Translated, it gives CASSYSLSNEKLFF.

The V and J genes are TRBV6-5 and TRBJ2-5; D unresolved. This CDR3 spans 14 amino acids. The V and J ends lost 8 bases and 2 bases respectively, with 15 bases between them. Germline assignment: CDR1 MNHEY and CDR2 SVGAGI. The CDR3 sequence: CASGMVASQETQYF. CDR3 bases: TGTGCCAGCGGAATGGTTGCTTCTCAAGAGACCCAGTACTTC.

V usage is TRBV27 and J usage is TRBJ2-7; D is tentatively TRBD1 or TRBD2 (7 bases each). Looked up from germline, CDR1 is MNHEY and CDR2 is SMNVEV (reference sequence). The CDR3 loop spans 15 amino acids. The ends were cut back, 1 base at V and 6 bases at J, with 16 bases in the middle. Here the CDR3 DNA reads TGTGCCAGCAGTTTATTGGGACAGCCGGGGGGCGAGCAGTACTTC. Translation: CASSLLGQPGGEQYF.

This clone appeared once. The J gene is TRBJ2-7, the V gene TRBV19; 7 nucleotides agree with TRBD1. Germline V lookup: CDR1 LNHDA, CDR2 SQIVND (reference sequence). V lost 5 bases to trimming and J lost 3 bases; unmatched junction nucleotides: 10. The CDR3 runs 15 residues. The CDR3 loop reads CASSSGQARFYEQYF. In nucleotides, the CDR3 is TGTGCCAGTAGTTCAGGACAGGCTAGATTCTACGAGCAGTACTTC.

V and J are TRBV18 and TRBJ2-7; D perhaps matches TRBD1 (6 bases). V lost 7 bases and J lost 6, with 19 bases in between. The V gene's germline CDR1 is KGHSH and CDR2 LQKENI. This CDR3 comprises 14 residues. This CDR3 reads CASFPGVSVSEQYF. The CDR3 nucleotides read TGTGCCAGCTTCCCAGGGGTCAGTGTCTCCGAGCAGTACTTC. The complete variable domain, with remaining parts taken from reference TRBV18 and TRBJ2-7, reads NAGVMQNPRHLVRRRGQEARLRCSPMKGHSHVYWYRQLPEEGLKFMVYLQKENIIDESGMPKERFSAEFPKEGPSILRIQQVVRGDSAAYFCASFPGVSVSEQYFGPGTRLTVT.

V gene TRBV5-1 combines with J gene TRBJ1-1; D gene ambiguous. Deletions cut 3 bases from V and 5 bases from J, with 11 bases between. The CDR3 contains 13 residues. Germline-derived CDR1 and CDR2 are SGHRS and YFSETQ. This chain's CDR3 is CASSSPDQTEAFF. DNA of the CDR3: TGCGCCAGCAGCTCACCGGATCAGACTGAAGCTTTCTTT. Together with reference TRBV5-1 and TRBJ1-1, the CDR3 gives the full variable domain: KAGVTQTPRYLIKTRGQQVTLSCSPISGHRSVSWYQQTPGQGLQFLFEYFSETQRNKGNFPGRFSGRQFSNSRSEMNVSTLELGDSALYLCASSSPDQTEAFFGQGTRLTVV.

The J gene is TRBJ1-4, the V gene TRBV27, with D perhaps TRBD1 (6 bases). Trimming pared 4 bases from V and 7 bases from J, leaving 13 bases between. This CDR3 region has 14 residues. Per germline, CDR1 MNHEY and CDR2 SMNVEV (reference sequence). The CDR3 protein is CASSSNLGAEKLFF. The CDR3 DNA sequence: TGTGCCAGCAGTTCGAATCTGGGGGCTGAAAAACTGTTTTTT.

CDR3 bases: TGTGCCAGCAGTTTAGTTGCGGCAGGGGGTTTGGGGGAGCAGTACTTC. Its protein product is CASSLVAAGGLGEQYF. V gene TRBV28 combines with J gene TRBJ2-7; 7 nucleotides align to TRBD1. Germline loops: CDR1 MDHEN, CDR2 SYDVKM. This CDR3 comprises 16 residues. The J segment lost 7 bases and the V segment lost 2 bases, leaving 14 bases of the junction unmatched. The full variable domain, with the rest looked up from reference TRBV28 and TRBJ2-7, is DVKVTQSSRYLVKRTGEKVFLECVQDMDHENMFWYRQDPGLGLRLIYFSYDVKMKEKGDIPEGYSVSREKKERFSLILESASTNQTSMYLCASSLVAAGGLGEQYFGPGTRLTVT.

The CDR3 region has the DNA TGTGCCAGCAGCCAAGACCGGGTACAGCCCCAGCATTTT. It codes for CASSQDRVQPQHF. The chain employs TRBV3-1 (or the pseudogene TRBV3-2) and TRBJ1-5, with unresolved D. The length of the CDR3 is 13 residues. CDR1 and CDR2 (germline): LGHDT, YNNKEL (reference sequence). Trimming stripped 0 bases from V and 7 bases from J, with 7 bases between.

V and J are TRBV29-1 and TRBJ2-7; 7 bases match TRBD2. V was clipped by 4 bases and J by 5 bases; unmatched bases: 8. The germline gives CDR1 SQVTM, CDR2 ANQGSEA. The CDR3 consists of 13 residues. CDR3 nucleotide sequence: TGCAGCGTTGGGGTAGCGGGCAAGGACGAGCAGTACTTC. This codes for CSVGVAGKDEQYF.

The J gene is TRBJ1-3, the V gene TRBV27; D gene unclear. The CDR3 spans 13 residues. V lost 7 bases to trimming and J lost 3 bases, with 10 bases between them. Germline V gene data show CDR1 as MNHEY and CDR2 as SMNVEV (reference sequence). The CDR3 is CASTEGGGNTIYF. The DNA for the CDR3 is TGTGCCAGCACGGAGGGAGGTGGAAACACCATATATTTT.

V is TRBV27 and J is TRBJ1-5; D might be TRBD1 (5 bases). Trimming took 5 bases from V and 5 from J, leaving 22 bases between them. CDR1 is MNHEY, CDR2 SMNVEV, per germline (reference sequence). The CDR3 loop spans 17 amino acids. CDR3 sequence (DNA): TGTGCCAGCAGTCCTCAATCGGGACCCTTGCCCGATCAGCCCCAGCATTTT. It specifies CASSPQSGPLPDQPQHF.

The CDR3 sequence: CASSSHLRGDGEQYF. The CDR3 DNA sequence: TGCGCCAGCAGCTCCCATCTTCGGGGTGACGGCGAGCAGTACTTC. V usage is TRBV5-1 and J usage is TRBJ2-7, with D possibly TRBD2 on 5 matching bases. V was pared by 3 bases and J by 6 bases, with 19 bases between. Per germline, CDR1 SGHRS and CDR2 YFSETQ. The CDR3 is made up of 15 amino acids.

The rearrangement joins TRBV28 to TRBJ2-5, with no clear D. CDR1 and CDR2 from the germline V gene are MDHEN and SYDVKM. The CDR3 is 16 residues long. Trimming cost V 7 bases and J 0 bases, with 18 bases left between them. The chain's CDR3 is CASNLRWGFDQETQYF. CDR3 DNA: TGTGCCAGCAACCTCCGGTGGGGTTTCGACCAAGAGACCCAGTACTTC.

This clone was observed a single time. The CDR3 protein is CASSQLPRETQYF. The CDR3 nucleotides are TGCGCCAGCAGCCAGTTGCCGCGGGAGACCCAGTACTTC. The chain links TRBV4-1 to TRBJ2-5; D remains ambiguous. The CDR3 contains 13 residues. Germline CDR1 MGHRA, CDR2 YSYEKL. Trimming removed 3 bases at V and 5 bases at J, with 10 bases between.

J is TRBJ2-3 and V is TRBV20-1; tentative D call: TRBD2 (5 bases). Between the trimmed V and J ends, which lost 7 bases and 2 bases, there was a span of 7 bases. The CDR3 runs to 11 residues. Germline CDR1 DFQATT, CDR2 SNEGSKA (reference sequence). CDR3 in DNA: TGCAGTGTCGACTACACAGATACGCAGTATTTT. The encoded protein is CSVDYTDTQYF.

The chain links TRBV5-8 to TRBJ1-2; 9 positions agree with TRBD1. Germline V gene sequence: CDR1 SGHTS, CDR2 YDEGEE. With 4 bases clipped from V and 2 bases from J, the junction kept 6 bases outside the gene matches. The CDR3 length is 15 residues. CDR3 loop: CASSRETGGNYGYTF. CDR3 coding DNA: TGTGCCAGCAGCCGGGAGACAGGGGGAAACTATGGCTACACCTTC.

This clone was observed once. The chain uses TRBV5-1 and TRBJ1-3; 7 positions agree with TRBD1. This CDR3 is built from 15 residues. Losses at the gene ends were 4 bases for V and 0 bases for J; bases not matched to a gene: 4. Per germline, CDR1 SGHRS and CDR2 YFSETQ. The CDR3 region is CASSQGTASGNTIYF. The CDR3 DNA reads TGCGCCAGCAGCCAAGGGACAGCCTCTGGAAACACCATATATTTT.

J is TRBJ1-2 and V is TRBV19, with 8 bases that match TRBD1. CDR1 is LNHDA and CDR2 is SQIVND in the germline V gene (reference sequence). Trimming at V came to 4 bases and at J to 8 bases, leaving 12 bases not matched to a gene. This CDR3 is built from 15 residues. The CDR3: CASSRDRGRIKGYTF. DNA for the CDR3: TGTGCCAGTAGTAGAGACAGGGGTCGGATTAAGGGCTACACCTTC.

V is TRBV27 and J is TRBJ2-7, with no clear D. Germline loops: CDR1 MNHEY, CDR2 SMNVEV (reference sequence). V shed 3 bases and J shed 0 bases, with 9 bases lying between them. The CDR3 extends over 14 amino acids. The CDR3 here is CASSLKWISYEQYF. CDR3 coding DNA: TGTGCCAGCAGTTTGAAGTGGATCTCCTACGAGCAGTACTTC.

This clone was seen only once. The chain links TRBV19 to TRBJ1-1; D is perhaps TRBD1 (5 bases). V shed 8 bases and J shed 1 base, with 20 bases lying between them. The CDR3 loop spans 16 amino acids. From germline, CDR1 is LNHDA and CDR2 SQIVND (reference sequence). In DNA form, the CDR3 reads TGTGCCAGTTCAGGGTCACGGACTTTGGGGAACACTGAAGCTTTCTTT. Translating it yields CASSGSRTLGNTEAFF. Filled out from reference TRBV19 and TRBJ1-1, the complete variable domain reads DGGITQSPKYLFRKEGQNVTLSCEQNLNHDAMYWYRQDPGQGLRLIYYSQIVNDFQKGDIAEGYSVSREKKESFPLTVTSAQKNPTAFYLCASSGSRTLGNTEAFFGQGTRLTVV.

This chain uses TRBV7-9 with TRBJ1-6, with 11 positions matching TRBD1. This CDR3 comprises 14 residues. The V and J ends lost 5 bases and 9 bases, in that order; junction bases with no gene match: 3. Per germline, CDR1 SEHNR and CDR2 FQNEAQ (reference sequence). The CDR3 DNA sequence: TGTGCCAGCAGCCTCGGGACAGGGGGTTCACCCCTCCACTTT. Protein product: CASSLGTGGSPLHF.

The chain couples TRBV11-2 to TRBJ1-1, with unresolved D. The CDR3 has 13 residues. CDR1 is SGHAT, CDR2 FQNNGV, per germline. The V gene lost 1 base and the J gene lost 6 bases, with 9 bases spanning the gap. The CDR3 loop reads CASSLVGGSEAFF. The CDR3 bases are TGTGCCAGCAGCTTAGTGGGAGGGTCTGAAGCTTTCTTT.

The chain employs TRBV6-1 and TRBJ2-7; 10 positions match TRBD1. Germline-derived CDR1 and CDR2 are MNHNS and SASEGT. The CDR3 totals 17 residues. J was trimmed by 4 bases and V by 0 bases; bases with no gene match: 9. The CDR3 DNA reads TGTGCCAGCAGTGAAGCGCGGCGACAGGGGGCCTTTTACGAGCAGTACTTC. This gives the protein CASSEARRQGAFYEQYF.

The rearrangement uses TRBV5-6 and TRBJ2-1; 12 bases line up with TRBD2. V dropped 4 bases and J dropped 8; count of bases not matched to a gene: 13. The CDR3 contains 17 residues. Germline CDR1 reads SGHDT; CDR2 reads YYEEEE. CDR3 amino acids: CASSTGLAGPPSHEQFF. The DNA of the CDR3 is TGTGCCAGCAGCACCGGACTAGCGGGGCCCCCCTCTCATGAGCAGTTCTTC.

This sequence joins TRBV4-2 and TRBJ2-1, with 9 positions matching TRBD2. Losses at the gene ends were 1 base for V and 8 bases for J; bases not matched to a gene: 9. CDR3 length: 16 amino acids. In germline, CDR1 is LGHNA, CDR2 YNFKEQ. The chain's CDR3 is CASSQAWRGGFYEQFF. CDR3 bases: TGTGCCAGCAGCCAAGCGTGGCGGGGGGGTTTTTATGAGCAGTTCTTC.